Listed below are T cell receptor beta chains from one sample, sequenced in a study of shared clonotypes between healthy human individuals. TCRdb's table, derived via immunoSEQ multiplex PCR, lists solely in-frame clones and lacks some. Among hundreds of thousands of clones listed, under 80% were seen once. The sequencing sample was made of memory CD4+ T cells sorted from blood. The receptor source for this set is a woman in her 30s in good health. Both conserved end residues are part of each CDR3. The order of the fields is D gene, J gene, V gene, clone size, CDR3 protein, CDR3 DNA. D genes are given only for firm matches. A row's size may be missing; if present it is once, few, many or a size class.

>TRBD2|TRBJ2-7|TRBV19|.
CASAPGLASYEQYF
TGTGCCAGTGCGCCGGGACTAGCGTCCTACGAGCAGTACTTC
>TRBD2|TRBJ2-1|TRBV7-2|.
CASSPGTRLYNEQFF
TGTGCCAGCAGCCCTGGGACTAGATTATACAATGAGCAGTTCTTC
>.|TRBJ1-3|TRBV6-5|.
CASRLGTFSGNTIYF
TGTGCCAGCAGACTAGGGACATTCTCTGGAAACACCATATATTTT
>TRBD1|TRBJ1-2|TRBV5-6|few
CASSATTGNYGYTF
TGTGCCAGCAGCGCGACGACAGGGAACTATGGCTACACCTTC
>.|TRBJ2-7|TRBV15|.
CATSRDFGSYEQYF
TGTGCCACCAGCAGAGATTTCGGGAGCTACGAGCAGTACTTC
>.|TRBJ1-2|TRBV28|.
CASSDPNPVSYGYTF
TGTGCCAGCAGTGACCCCAACCCGGTCTCCTATGGCTACACCTTC
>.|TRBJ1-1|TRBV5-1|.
CASSLDLNTEAFF
TGCGCCAGCAGCTTGGACTTGAACACTGAAGCTTTCTTT
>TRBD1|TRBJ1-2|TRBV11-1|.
CASRRQGGNYGYTF
TGTGCCAGCAGGAGACAGGGTGGAAACTATGGCTACACCTTC
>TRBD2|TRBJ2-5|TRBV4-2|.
CASSRGGGSVGETQYF
TGTGCCAGCAGCCGGGGAGGCGGGAGTGTCGGGGAGACCCAGTACTTC
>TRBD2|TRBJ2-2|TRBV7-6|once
CASSPWTSGMGPNTGELFF
TGTGCCAGCAGCCCCTGGACTAGCGGGATGGGGCCGAACACCGGGGAGCTGTTTTTT
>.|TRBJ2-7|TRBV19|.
CASSARRGSYEQYF
TGTGCCAGTAGTGCGAGGAGGGGCTCCTACGAGCAGTACTTC
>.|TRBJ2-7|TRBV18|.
CASSPPGRGSYEQYF
TGTGCCAGCTCACCTCCGGGGCGAGGATCCTACGAGCAGTACTTC
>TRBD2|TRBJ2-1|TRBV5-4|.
CASSTQSGRSYNEQFF
TGTGCCAGCAGCACCCAAAGCGGGAGGTCCTACAATGAGCAGTTCTTC
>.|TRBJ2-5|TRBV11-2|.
CASHKTGGQGETQYF
TGTGCCAGCCATAAAACCGGAGGGCAAGGCGAGACCCAGTACTTC
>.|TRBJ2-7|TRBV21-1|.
CASSRRTSGSHEQYF
TGTGCCAGCAGCAGGAGGACTAGCGGGAGTCACGAGCAGTACTTC
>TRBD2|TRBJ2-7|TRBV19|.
CASIVPSGEPSSYEQYF
TGTGCCAGTATAGTTCCTAGCGGGGAACCGAGCTCCTACGAGCAGTACTTC
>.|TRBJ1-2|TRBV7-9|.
CASSLREVPRGGYTF
TGTGCCAGCAGCCTCCGGGAGGTTCCTCGGGGTGGCTACACCTTC
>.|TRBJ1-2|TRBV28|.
CASSLSDYGYTF
TGTGCCAGCAGTTTATCTGACTATGGCTACACCTTC
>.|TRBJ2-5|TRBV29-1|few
CSVLARYQETQYF
TGCAGCGTTTTGGCGCGGTACCAAGAGACCCAGTACTTC
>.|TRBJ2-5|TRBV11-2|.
CASSLESSQGETQYF
TGTGCCAGCAGCTTAGAATCTAGCCAAGGAGAGACCCAGTACTTC
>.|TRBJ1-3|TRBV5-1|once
CASTPGTLGNTIYF
TGCGCCAGCACCCCCGGGACCCTTGGAAACACCATATATTTT
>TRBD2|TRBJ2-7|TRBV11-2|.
CASSYSTDLTSGSYEQYF
TGTGCCAGCAGCTATAGTACCGACTTAACTAGCGGCTCCTACGAGCAGTACTTC
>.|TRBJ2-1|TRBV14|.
CASSQIGGSSYNEQFF
TGTGCCAGCAGCCAAATCGGAGGGAGCTCCTACAATGAGCAGTTCTTC
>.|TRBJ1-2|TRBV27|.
CASSPDGNYGYTF
TGTGCCAGCAGTCCCGACGGGAACTATGGCTACACCTTC
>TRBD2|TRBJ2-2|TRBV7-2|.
CASIRGPQRDLARTGELFF
TGTGCCAGCATCCGAGGGCCCCAGCGGGATCTCGCTAGGACCGGGGAGCTGTTTTTT
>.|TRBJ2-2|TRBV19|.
CASNLYAGELFF
TGTGCCAGTAACCTCTACGCCGGGGAGCTGTTTTTT
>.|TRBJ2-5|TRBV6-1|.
CASRPREETQYF
TGTGCCAGCCGACCAAGGGAAGAGACCCAGTACTTC
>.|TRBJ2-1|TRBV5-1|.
CASSARGSYNEQFF
TGCGCCAGCAGCGCCAGAGGCTCCTACAATGAGCAGTTCTTC
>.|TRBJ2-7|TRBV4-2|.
CASSLAPQLEQYF
TGTGCCAGCAGCTTGGCTCCACAGCTCGAGCAGTACTTC
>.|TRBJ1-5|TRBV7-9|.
CASSSNIEEQPQHF
TGTGCCAGCAGCTCCAATATCGAGGAACAGCCCCAGCATTTT
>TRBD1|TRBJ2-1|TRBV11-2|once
CASSFRGPGYNEQFF
TGTGCCAGCAGCTTCAGGGGGCCGGGTTACAATGAGCAGTTCTTC
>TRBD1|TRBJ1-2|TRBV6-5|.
CASSNGQGYYGYTF
TGTGCCAGCAGTAACGGACAGGGGTACTATGGCTACACCTTC
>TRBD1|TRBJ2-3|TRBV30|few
CAWTTGGNIFTDTQYF
TGTGCCTGGACGACAGGGGGTAACATCTTCACAGATACGCAGTATTTT
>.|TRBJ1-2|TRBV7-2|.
CASSLARVSSNYGYTF
TGTGCCAGCAGCTTAGCTCGGGTCAGTAGTAACTATGGCTACACCTTC
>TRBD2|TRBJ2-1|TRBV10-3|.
CAISVRNSGTDNNEQFF
TGTGCCATCAGTGTAAGGAATAGCGGGACCGACAACAATGAGCAGTTCTTC
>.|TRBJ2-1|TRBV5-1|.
CASSPEPRGSYNEQFF
TGCGCCAGCAGCCCCGAACCTAGGGGCTCCTACAATGAGCAGTTCTTC
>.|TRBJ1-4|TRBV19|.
CASTPNGYRGNDEKLFF
TGTGCCAGTACTCCCAACGGGTATAGGGGCAATGACGAAAAACTGTTTTTT
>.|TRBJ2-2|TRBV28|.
CASSKGGFGGELFF
TGTGCCAGCAGTAAGGGGGGTTTTGGCGGGGAGCTGTTTTTT
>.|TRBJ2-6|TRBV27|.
CATLPGPRARAGANVLTF
TGTGCCACTTTGCCCGGACCTAGGGCGAGGGCTGGGGCCAACGTCCTGACTTTC
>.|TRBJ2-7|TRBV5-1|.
CASSLGLLLTYEQYF
TGCGCCAGCAGCTTGGGGCTCCTTCTAACCTACGAGCAGTACTTC
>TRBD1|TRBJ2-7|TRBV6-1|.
CASSAGQGHEQYF
TGTGCCAGCAGCGCGGGACAGGGCCACGAGCAGTACTTC
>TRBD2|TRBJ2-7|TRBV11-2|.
CASSTRTSGSLYEQYF
TGTGCCAGCAGCACCCGGACTAGCGGTTCACTGTACGAGCAGTACTTC
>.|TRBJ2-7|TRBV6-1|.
CASSEDRSLEQYF
TGTGCCAGCAGTGAAGATAGATCTCTCGAGCAGTACTTC
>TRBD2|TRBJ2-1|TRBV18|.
CASSPTSGRRGNEQFF
TGTGCCAGCTCACCGACTAGCGGGAGGAGGGGTAATGAGCAGTTCTTC
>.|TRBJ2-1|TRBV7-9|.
CASSLAALKWEQFF
TGTGCCAGCAGCTTAGCGGCCCTTAAATGGGAGCAGTTCTTC
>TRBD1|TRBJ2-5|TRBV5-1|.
CASSGDTGGGETQYF
TGCGCCAGCAGCGGAGATACAGGGGGCGGTGAGACCCAGTACTTC
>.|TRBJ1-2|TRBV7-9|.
CASSLLADYGYTF
TGTGCCAGCAGCTTACTGGCTGATTATGGCTACACCTTC
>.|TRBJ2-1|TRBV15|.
CATSSDLARGGHNEQFF
TGTGCCACCAGCAGTGACCTTGCTAGGGGGGGCCACAATGAGCAGTTCTTC
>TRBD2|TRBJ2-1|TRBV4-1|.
CASSQDVSGTVDEQFF
TGCGCCAGCAGCCAAGATGTTAGCGGGACCGTCGATGAGCAGTTCTTC
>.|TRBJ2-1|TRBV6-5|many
CASRSLRSSYNEQFF
TGTGCCAGCAGGAGCCTGCGTAGCTCCTACAATGAGCAGTTCTTC
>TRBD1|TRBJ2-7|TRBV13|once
CASSPRTGPYEQYF
TGTGCCAGCAGCCCAAGGACAGGGCCCTACGAGCAGTACTTC
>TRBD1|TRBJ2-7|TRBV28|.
CASSLGTGVHEQYF
TGTGCCAGCAGTTTGGGGACAGGGGTCCACGAGCAGTACTTC
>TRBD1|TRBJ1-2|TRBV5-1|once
CASSWGDRDNYGYTF
TGCGCCAGCAGCTGGGGGGACAGGGACAACTATGGCTACACCTTC
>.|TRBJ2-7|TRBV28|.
CASSNPWTAEQYF
TGTGCCAGCAGTAACCCCTGGACAGCCGAGCAGTACTTC
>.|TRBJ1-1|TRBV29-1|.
CSASAGMNTEAFF
TGCAGCGCGTCCGCAGGAATGAACACTGAAGCTTTCTTT